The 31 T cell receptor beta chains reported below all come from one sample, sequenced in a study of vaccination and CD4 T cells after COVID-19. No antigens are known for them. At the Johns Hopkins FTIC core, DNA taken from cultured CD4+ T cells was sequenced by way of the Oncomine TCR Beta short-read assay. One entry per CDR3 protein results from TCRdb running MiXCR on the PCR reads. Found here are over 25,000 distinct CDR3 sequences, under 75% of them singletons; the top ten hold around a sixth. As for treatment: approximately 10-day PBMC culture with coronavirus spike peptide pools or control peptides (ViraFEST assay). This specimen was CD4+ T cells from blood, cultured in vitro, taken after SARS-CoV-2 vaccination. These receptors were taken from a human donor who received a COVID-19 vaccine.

CDR3 sequence (DNA): TGTGCCAGCAGCTTAGCGGGGGGGAATTCACCCCTCCACTTT. Translating gives CASSLAGGNSPLHF. This chain uses TRBV7-9 with TRBJ1-6, with D possibly matching TRBD1 (5 bases). Germline V gives CDR1 SEHNR, CDR2 FQNEAQ (reference sequence). This CDR3 is built from 14 residues. The ends were cut back, 0 bases at V and 7 bases at J, with 7 bases in the middle.

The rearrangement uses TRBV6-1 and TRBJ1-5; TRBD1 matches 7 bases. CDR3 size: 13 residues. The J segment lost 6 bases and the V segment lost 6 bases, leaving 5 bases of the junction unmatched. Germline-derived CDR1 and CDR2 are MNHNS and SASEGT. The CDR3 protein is CASRLTGSQPQHF. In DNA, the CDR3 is TGTGCCAGCAGGTTGACAGGGAGTCAGCCCCAGCATTTT.

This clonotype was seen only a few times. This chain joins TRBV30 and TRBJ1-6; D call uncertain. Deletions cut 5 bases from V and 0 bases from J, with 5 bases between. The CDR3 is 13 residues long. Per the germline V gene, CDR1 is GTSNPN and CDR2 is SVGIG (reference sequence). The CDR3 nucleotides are TGTGCCTGGGGCGGCTCCTATAATTCACCCCTCCACTTT. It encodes CAWGGSYNSPLHF.

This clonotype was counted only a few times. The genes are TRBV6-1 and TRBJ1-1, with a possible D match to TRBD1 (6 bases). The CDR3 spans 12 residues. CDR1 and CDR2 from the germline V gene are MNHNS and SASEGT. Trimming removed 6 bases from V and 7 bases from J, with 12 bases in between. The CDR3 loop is CASSQPDSEAFF. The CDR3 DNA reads TGTGCCAGCAGCCAGCCGGACAGTGAAGCTTTCTTT.

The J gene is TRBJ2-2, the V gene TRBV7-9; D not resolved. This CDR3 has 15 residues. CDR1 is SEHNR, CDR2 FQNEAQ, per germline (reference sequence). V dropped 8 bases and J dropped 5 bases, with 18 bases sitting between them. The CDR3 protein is CASQHPALRTGELFF. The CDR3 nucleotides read TGTGCCAGCCAGCATCCAGCCTTGAGGACCGGGGAGCTGTTTTTT.

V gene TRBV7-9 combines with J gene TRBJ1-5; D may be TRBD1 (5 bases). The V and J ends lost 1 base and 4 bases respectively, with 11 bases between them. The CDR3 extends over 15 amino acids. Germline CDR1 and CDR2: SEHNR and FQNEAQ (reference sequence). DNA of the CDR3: TGTGCCAGCAGCTTAGGGTCAGGGCTTAATCAGCCCCAGCATTTT. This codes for CASSLGSGLNQPQHF.

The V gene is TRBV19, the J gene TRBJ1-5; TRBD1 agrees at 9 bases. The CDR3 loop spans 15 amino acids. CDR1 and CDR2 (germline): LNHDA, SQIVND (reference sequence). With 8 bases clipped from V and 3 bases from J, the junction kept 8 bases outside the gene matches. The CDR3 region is CASSPGQGNNQPQHF. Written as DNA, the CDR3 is TGTGCCAGTTCTCCGGGACAGGGAAACAATCAGCCCCAGCATTTT.

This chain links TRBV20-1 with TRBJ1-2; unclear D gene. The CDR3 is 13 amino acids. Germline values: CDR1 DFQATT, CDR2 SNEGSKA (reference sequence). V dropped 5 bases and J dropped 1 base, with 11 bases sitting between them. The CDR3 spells CSADGSDNYGYTF. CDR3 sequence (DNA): TGCAGTGCTGACGGCAGCGATAACTATGGCTACACCTTC.

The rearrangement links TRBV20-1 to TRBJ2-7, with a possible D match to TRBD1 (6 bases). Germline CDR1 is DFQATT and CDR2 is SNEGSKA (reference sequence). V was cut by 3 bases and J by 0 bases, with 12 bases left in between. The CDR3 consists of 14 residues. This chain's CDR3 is CSASRPGDSYEQYF. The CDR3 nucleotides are TGCAGTGCTAGCCGGCCAGGGGACTCCTACGAGCAGTACTTC.

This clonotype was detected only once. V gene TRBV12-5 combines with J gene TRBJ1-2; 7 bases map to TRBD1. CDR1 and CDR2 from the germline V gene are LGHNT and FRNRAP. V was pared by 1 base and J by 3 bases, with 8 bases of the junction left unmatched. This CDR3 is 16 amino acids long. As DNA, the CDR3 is TGTGCTAGTGGTTTGGGGACAGGAACATCTGACTATGGCTACACCTTC. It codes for CASGLGTGTSDYGYTF.

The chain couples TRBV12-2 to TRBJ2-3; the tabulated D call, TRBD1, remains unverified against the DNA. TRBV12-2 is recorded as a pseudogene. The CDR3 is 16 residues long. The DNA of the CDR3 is TGTGCAAGTCGCTTAAGGTGGGGGGCCCGCACAGATACGCAGTATTTT. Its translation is CASRLRWGARTDTQYF.

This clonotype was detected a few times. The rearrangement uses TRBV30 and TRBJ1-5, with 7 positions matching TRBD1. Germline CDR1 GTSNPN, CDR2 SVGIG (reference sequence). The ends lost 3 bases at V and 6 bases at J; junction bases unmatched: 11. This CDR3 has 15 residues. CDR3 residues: CAWSRSGGISQPQHF. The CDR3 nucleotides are TGTGCCTGGAGCCGGTCAGGGGGAATAAGTCAGCCCCAGCATTTT.

The CDR3 sequence: CASSFGTSSYEQYF. The CDR3 DNA reads TGCGCCAGCAGCTTCGGGACATCATCCTACGAGCAGTACTTC. This chain connects TRBV5-1 to TRBJ2-7, with D tentatively TRBD1 (6 bases). V lost 2 bases and J 1 base, leaving 10 bases between the germline ends. The CDR3 totals 14 residues. Germline V gives CDR1 SGHRS, CDR2 YFSETQ.

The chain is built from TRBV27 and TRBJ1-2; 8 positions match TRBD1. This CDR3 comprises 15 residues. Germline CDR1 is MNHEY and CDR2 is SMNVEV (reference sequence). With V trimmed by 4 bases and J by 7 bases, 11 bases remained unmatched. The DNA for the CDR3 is TGTGCCAGCAGTTGGACCTCGACAGGGGTTGGTGGCTACACCTTC. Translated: CASSWTSTGVGGYTF.

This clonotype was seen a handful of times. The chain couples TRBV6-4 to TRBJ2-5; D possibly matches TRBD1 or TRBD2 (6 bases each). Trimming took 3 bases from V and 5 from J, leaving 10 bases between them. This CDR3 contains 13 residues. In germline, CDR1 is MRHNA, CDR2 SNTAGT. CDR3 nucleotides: TGTGCCAGCAGTGAGAGAGGGGGGGAGACCCAGTACTTC. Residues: CASSERGGETQYF.

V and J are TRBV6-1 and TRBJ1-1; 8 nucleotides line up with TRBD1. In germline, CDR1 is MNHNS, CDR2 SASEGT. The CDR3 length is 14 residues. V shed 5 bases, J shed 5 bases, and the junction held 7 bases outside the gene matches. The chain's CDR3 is CASSPTGGRTEAFF. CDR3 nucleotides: TGTGCCAGCAGTCCCACAGGGGGGAGGACTGAAGCTTTCTTT.

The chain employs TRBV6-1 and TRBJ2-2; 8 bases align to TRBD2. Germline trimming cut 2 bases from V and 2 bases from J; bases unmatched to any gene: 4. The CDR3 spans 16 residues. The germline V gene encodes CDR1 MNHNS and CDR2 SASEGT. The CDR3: CASSEFAGGNTGELFF. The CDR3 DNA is TGTGCCAGCAGTGAATTTGCGGGGGGAAACACCGGGGAGCTGTTTTTT.

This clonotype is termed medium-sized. The CDR3 here is CASSTLLFAGGSEQYF. As DNA, the CDR3 is TGTGCCAGTAGTACCCTATTATTCGCAGGGGGCAGTGAGCAGTACTTC. The V and J genes are TRBV19 and TRBJ2-7; 8 bases fit TRBD1. The ends lost 4 bases at V and 7 bases at J; junction bases unmatched: 15. This CDR3 region has 16 residues. The germline CDR1 and CDR2 sequences are LNHDA and SQIVND (reference sequence).

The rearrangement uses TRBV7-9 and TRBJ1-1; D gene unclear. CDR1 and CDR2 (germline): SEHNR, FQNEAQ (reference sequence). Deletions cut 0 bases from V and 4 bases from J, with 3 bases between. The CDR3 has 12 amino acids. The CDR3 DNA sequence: TGTGCCAGCAGCTTAGCGAGCACTGAAGCTTTCTTT. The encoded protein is CASSLASTEAFF.

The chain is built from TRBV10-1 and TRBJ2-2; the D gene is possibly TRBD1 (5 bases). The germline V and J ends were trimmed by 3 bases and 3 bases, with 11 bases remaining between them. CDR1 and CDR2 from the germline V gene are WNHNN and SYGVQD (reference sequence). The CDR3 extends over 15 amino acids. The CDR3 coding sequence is TGCGCCAGCAGTGAAAGGGGTCCCGACACCGGGGAGCTGTTTTTT. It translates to CASSERGPDTGELFF.

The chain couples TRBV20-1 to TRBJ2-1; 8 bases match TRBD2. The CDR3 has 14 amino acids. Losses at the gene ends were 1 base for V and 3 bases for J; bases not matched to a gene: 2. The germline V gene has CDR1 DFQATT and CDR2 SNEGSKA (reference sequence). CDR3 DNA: TGCAGTGCTAGAGGGGGACTAGACTACAATGAGCAGTTCTTC. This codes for CSARGGLDYNEQFF.

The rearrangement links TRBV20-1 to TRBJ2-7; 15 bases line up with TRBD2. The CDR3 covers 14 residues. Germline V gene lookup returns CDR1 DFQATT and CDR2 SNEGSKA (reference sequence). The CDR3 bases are TGCAGCGGACTAGCGGGGGGGCTGAGGAACGAGCAGTACTTC. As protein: CSGLAGGLRNEQYF.

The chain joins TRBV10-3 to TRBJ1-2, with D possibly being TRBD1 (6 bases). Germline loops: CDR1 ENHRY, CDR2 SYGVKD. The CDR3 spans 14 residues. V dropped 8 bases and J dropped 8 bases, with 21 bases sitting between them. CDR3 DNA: TGTGCCATCGCGGTTCAACAGGGTCGGGGGGGCTACACCTTC. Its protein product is CAIAVQQGRGGYTF.

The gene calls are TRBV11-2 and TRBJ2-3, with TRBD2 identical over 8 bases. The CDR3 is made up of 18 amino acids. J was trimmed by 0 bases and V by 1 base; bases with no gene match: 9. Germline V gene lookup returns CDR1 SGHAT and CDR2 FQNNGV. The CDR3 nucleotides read TGTGCCAGCAGCTTAGTCGGGGGGGCCCTCTTTAGCACAGATACGCAGTATTTT. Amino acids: CASSLVGGALFSTDTQYF.

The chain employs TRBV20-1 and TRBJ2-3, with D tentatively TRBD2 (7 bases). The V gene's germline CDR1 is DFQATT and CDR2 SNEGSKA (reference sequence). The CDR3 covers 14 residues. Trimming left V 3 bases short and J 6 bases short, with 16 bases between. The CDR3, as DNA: TGCAGTGCTAGGGGGGCGGGGGCCCCGGATACGCAGTATTTT. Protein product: CSARGAGAPDTQYF.

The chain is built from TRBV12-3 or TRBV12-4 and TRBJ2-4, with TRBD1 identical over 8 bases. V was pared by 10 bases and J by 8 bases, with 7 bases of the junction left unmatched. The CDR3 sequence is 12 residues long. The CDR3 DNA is TGTGCCACAACAGGGGGATCTGACATTCAGTACTTC. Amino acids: CATTGGSDIQYF.

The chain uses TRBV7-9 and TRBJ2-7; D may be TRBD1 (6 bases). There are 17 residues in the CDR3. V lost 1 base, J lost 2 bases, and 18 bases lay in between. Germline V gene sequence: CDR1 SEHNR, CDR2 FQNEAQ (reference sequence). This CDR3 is CASSLGTAGTKPYEQYF. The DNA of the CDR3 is TGTGCCAGCAGCTTAGGAACTGCTGGGACAAAACCCTACGAGCAGTACTTC.

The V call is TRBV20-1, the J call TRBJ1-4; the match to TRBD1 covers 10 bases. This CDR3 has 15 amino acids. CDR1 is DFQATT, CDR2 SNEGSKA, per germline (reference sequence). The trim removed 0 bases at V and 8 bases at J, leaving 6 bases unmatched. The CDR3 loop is CSARDRGQGREKLFF. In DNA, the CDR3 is TGCAGTGCTAGAGATCGGGGACAGGGGAGGGAAAAACTGTTTTTT.

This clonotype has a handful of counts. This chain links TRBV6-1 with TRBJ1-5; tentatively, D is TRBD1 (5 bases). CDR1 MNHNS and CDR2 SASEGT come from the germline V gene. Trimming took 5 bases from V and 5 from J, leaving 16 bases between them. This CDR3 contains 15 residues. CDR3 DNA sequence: TGTGCCAGCAGTCCCTCATTAGGGGCCCATCAGCCCCAGCATTTT. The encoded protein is CASSPSLGAHQPQHF.

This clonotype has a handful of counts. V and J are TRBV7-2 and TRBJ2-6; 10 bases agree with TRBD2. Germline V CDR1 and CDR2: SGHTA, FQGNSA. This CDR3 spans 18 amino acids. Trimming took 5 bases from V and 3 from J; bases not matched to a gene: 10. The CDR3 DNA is TGTGCCAGCAGCCGCGTAGCGGGGGGTTTAGGTGGGGCCAACGTCCTGACTTTC. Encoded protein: CASSRVAGGLGGANVLTF.

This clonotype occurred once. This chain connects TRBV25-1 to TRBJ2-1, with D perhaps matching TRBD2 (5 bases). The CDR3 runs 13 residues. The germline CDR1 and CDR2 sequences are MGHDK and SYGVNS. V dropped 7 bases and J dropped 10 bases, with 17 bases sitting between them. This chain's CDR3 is CASTSMRASEQFF. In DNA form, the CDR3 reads TGTGCCAGCACCTCGATGAGGGCGTCGGAGCAGTTCTTC.